This entry is about one TCR beta chain. The antigen remains unidentified. These data belong to a study of cytomegalovirus exposure and HLA in healthy donors. The study's findings and limits: At a 0.05 false discovery rate, a later analysis found approximately 17,000 TCR beta sequences to be associated with HLA alleles. Evidence from a later analysis indicated that most CMV-associated TCR beta chains looked HLA-restricted. TCR beta V- and J-gene trimming was later associated with a missense DCLRE1C variant.

In the PCR, 60 Vbeta and 13 Jbeta primers were used. Measured with immunoSEQ multiplex PCR; TCRdb has only the in-frame clones, and not every one. The sample lists tens of thousands of clones, around four fifths occurring once. The V gene lost 8 bases and the J gene lost 3 bases, with 15 bases spanning the gap. The germline V gene encodes CDR1 SGDLS and CDR2 YYNGEE. The CDR3 contains 13 residues. The TCR was taken from a woman in her twenties or thirties in good health and CMV-seropositive. The chain recombines TRBV9 with TRBJ2-7, with D possibly matching TRBD1 (6 bases). The specimen sequenced was PBMCs. The CDR3 sequence is CASSRDNLYEQYF. As DNA, the CDR3 is TGTGCCAGTTCCCGGGACAATCTCTACGAGCAGTACTTC.